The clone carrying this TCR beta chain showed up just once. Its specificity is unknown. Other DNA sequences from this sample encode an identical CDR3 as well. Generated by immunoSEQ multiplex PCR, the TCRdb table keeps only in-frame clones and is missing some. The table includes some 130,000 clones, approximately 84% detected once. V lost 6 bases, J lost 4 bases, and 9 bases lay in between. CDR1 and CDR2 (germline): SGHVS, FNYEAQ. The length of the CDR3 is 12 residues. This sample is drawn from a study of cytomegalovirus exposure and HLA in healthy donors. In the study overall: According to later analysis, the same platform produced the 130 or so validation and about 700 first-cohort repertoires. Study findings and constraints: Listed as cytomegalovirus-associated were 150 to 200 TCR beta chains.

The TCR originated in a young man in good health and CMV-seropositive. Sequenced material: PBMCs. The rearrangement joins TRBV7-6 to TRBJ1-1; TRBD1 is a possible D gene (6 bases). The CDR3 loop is CASSSQGTEAFF. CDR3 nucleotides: TGTGCCAGCAGTTCACAGGGCACTGAAGCTTTCTTT.